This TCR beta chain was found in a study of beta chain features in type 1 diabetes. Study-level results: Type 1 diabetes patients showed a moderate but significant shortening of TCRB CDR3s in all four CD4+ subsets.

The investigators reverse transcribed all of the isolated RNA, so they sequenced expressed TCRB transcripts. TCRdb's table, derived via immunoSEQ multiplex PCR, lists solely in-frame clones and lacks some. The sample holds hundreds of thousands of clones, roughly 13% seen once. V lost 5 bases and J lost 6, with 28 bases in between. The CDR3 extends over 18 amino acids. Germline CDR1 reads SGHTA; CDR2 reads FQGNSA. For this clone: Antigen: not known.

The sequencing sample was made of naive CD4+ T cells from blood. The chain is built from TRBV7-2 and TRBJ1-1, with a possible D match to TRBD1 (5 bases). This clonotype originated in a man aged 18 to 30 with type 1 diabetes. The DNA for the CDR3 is TGTGCCAGCAGCCCCGCCTCCGGGACGGGAATTCCGTGGCCTGAAGCTTTCTTT. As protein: CASSPASGTGIPWPEAFF.